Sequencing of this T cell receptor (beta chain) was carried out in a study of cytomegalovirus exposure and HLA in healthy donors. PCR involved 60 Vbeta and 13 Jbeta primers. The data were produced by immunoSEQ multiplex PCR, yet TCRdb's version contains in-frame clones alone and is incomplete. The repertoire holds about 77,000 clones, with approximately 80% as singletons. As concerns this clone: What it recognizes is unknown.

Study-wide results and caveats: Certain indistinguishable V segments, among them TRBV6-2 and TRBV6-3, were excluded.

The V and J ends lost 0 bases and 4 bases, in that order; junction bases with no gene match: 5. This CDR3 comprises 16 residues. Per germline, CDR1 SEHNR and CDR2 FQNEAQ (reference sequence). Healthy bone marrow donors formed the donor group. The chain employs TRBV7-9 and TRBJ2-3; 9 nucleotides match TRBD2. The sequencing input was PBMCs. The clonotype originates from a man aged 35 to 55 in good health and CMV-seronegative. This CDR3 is CASSLAVRGGADTQYF. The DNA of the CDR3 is TGTGCCAGCAGCTTAGCGGTGCGGGGGGGCGCAGATACGCAGTATTTT.